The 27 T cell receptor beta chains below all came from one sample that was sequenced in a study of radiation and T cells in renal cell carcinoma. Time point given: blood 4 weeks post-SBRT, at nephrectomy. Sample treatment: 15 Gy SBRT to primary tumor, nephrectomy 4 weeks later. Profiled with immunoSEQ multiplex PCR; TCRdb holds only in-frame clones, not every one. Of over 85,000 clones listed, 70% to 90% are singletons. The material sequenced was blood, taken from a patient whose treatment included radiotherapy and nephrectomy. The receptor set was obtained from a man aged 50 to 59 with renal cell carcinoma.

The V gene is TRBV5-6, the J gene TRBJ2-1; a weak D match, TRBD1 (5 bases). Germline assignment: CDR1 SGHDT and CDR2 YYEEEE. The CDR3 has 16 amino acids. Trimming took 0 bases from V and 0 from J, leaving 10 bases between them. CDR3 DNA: TGTGCCAGCAGCTTGGTCCGACAGTTCTCCTACAATGAGCAGTTCTTC. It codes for CASSLVRQFSYNEQFF.

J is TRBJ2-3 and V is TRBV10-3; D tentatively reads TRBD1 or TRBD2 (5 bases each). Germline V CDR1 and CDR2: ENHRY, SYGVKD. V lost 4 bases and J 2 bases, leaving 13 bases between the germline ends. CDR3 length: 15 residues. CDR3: CAISGKGTYTDTQYF. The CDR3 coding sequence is TGTGCCATCAGTGGGAAGGGGACCTACACAGATACGCAGTATTTT.

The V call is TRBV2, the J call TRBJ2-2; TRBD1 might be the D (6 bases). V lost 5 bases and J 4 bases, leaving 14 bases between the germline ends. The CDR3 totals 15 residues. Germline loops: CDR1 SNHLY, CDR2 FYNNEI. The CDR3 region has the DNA TGTGCCAGCAGTCCATTTGGACAGAGCACCGGGGAGCTGTTTTTT. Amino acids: CASSPFGQSTGELFF.

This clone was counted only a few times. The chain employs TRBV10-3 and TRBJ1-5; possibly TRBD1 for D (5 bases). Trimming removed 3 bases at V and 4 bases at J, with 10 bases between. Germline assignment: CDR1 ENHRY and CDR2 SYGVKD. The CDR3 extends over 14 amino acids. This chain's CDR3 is CAISDRQNNQPQHF. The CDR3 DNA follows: TGTGCCATCAGTGACCGACAGAATAATCAGCCCCAGCATTTT.

CDR3: CASSWDLAGFGELFF. CDR3 bases: TGTGCCAGCAGCTGGGATTTAGCGGGATTCGGGGAGCTGTTTTTT. J is TRBJ2-2 and V is TRBV7-2, with 8 positions matching TRBD2. Germline V lookup: CDR1 SGHTA, CDR2 FQGNSA. CDR3 size: 15 residues. J gave up 7 bases and V 4 bases, and 8 bases lay outside the gene matches. Filled out from reference TRBV7-2 and TRBJ2-2, the complete variable domain reads GAGVSQSPSNKVTEKGKDVELRCDPISGHTALYWYRQSLGQGLEFLIYFQGNSAPDKSGLPSDRFSAERTGGSVSTLTIQRTQQEDSAVYLCASSWDLAGFGELFFGEGSRLTVL.

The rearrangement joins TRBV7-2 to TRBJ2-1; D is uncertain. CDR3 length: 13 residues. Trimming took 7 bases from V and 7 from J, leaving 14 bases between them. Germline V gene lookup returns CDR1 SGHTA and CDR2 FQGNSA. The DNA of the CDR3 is TGTGCCAGCAATGTCTTCTCGCAGAATGAGCAGTTCTTC. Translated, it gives CASNVFSQNEQFF.

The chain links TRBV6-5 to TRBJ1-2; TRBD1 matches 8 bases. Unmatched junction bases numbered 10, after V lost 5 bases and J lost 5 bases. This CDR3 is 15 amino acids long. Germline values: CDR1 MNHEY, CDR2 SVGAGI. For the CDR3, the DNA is TGTGCCAGCAGTCCCTCCGGGACAGGTCCGTATGGCTACACCTTC. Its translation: CASSPSGTGPYGYTF.

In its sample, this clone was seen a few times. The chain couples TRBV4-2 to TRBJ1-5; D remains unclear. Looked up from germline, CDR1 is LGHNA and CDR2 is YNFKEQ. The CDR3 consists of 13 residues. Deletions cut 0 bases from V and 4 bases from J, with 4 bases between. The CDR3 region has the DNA TGTGCCAGCAGCCAAGATCATAATCAGCCCCAGCATTTT. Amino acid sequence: CASSQDHNQPQHF.

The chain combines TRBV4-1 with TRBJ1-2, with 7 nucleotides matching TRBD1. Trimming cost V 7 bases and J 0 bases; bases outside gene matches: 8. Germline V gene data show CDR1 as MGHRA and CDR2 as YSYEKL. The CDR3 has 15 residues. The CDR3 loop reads CASNSGQAANYGYTF. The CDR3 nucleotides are TGCGCCAGCAACTCCGGACAGGCGGCTAACTATGGCTACACCTTC.

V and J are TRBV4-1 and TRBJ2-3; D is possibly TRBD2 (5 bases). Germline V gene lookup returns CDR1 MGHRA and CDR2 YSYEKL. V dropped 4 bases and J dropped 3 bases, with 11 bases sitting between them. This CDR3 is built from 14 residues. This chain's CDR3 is CASSLRTGTDTQYF. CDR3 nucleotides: TGCGCCAGCAGCCTCAGGACGGGAACAGATACGCAGTATTTT.

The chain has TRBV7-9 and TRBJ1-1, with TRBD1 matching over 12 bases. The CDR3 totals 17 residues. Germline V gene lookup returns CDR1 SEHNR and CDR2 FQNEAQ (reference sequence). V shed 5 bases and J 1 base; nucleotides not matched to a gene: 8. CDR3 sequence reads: CASSEPGQGAGNTEAFF. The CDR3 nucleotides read TGTGCCAGCAGCGAACCGGGACAGGGGGCTGGGAACACTGAAGCTTTCTTT.

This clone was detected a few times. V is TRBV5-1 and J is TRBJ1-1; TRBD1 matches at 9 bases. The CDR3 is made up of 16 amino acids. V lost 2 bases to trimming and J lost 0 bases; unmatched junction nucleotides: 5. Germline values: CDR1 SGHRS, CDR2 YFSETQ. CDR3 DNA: TGCGCCAGCAGCTTCGGGACAGGGTATATGAACACTGAAGCTTTCTTT. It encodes CASSFGTGYMNTEAFF.

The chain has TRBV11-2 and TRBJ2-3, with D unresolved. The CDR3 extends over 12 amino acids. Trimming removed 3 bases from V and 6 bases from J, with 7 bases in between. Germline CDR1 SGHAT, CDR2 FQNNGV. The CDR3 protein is CASSFGYDTQYF. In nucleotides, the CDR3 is TGTGCCAGCAGCTTTGGGTATGATACGCAGTATTTT.

Here the CDR3 reads CAWRLGTGNQPQHF. CDR3 nucleotides: TGTGCCTGGAGGCTCGGGACCGGGAATCAGCCCCAGCATTTT. The chain combines TRBV30 with TRBJ1-5; possibly TRBD1 for D (5 bases). V gave up 3 bases and J gave up 4 bases, with 13 bases separating them. The CDR3 runs 14 residues. In germline, CDR1 is GTSNPN, CDR2 SVGIG (reference sequence).

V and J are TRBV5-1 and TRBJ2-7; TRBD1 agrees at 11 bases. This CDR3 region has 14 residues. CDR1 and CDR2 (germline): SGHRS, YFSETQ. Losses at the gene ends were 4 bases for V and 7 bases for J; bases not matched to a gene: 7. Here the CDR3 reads CASSRGQGVGEQYF. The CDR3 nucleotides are TGCGCCAGCAGCAGGGGACAGGGGGTCGGGGAGCAGTACTTC.

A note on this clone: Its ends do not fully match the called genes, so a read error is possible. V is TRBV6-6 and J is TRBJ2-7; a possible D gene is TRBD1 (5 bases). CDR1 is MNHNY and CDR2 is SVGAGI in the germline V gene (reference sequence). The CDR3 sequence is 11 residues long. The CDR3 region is CASVALGRRHF. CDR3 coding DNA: TGTGCCAGCGTGGCGTTGGGGCGCAGACACTTC.

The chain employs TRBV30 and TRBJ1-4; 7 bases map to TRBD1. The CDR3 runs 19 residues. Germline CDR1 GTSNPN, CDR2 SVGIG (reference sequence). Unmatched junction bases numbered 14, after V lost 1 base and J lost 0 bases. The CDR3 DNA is TGTGCCTGGAGTGCCGCCCATCTGACAGGGCGAACAACTAATGAAAAACTGTTTTTT. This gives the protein CAWSAAHLTGRTTNEKLFF.

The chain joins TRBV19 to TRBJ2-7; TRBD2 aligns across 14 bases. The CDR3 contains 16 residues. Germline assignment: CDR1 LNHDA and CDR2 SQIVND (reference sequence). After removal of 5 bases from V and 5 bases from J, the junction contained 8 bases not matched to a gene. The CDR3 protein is CASSPQGTSGGNEQYF. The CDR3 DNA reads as TGTGCCAGTAGTCCTCAAGGGACTAGCGGGGGAAACGAGCAGTACTTC.

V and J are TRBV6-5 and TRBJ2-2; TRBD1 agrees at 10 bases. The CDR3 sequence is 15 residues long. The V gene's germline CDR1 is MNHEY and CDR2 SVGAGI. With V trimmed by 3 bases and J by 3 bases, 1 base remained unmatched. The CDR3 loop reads CASSYGQGDTGELFF. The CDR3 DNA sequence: TGTGCCAGCAGTTATGGACAGGGGGACACCGGGGAGCTGTTTTTT.

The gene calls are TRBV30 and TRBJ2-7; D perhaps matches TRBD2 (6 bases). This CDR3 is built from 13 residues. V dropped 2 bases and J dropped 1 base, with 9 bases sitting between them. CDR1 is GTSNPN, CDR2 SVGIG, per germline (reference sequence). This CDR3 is CAWSMGLSYEQYF. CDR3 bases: TGTGCCTGGAGTATGGGACTTTCCTACGAGCAGTACTTC.

CDR3 coding DNA: TGTGCCACCTCGGGACTAGCTCGCGAGCAGTACTTC. It encodes CATSGLAREQYF. The rearrangement uses TRBV6-1 and TRBJ2-7, with 9 nucleotides matching TRBD2. J lost 6 bases, V lost 10 bases, and 7 bases had no gene match. CDR1 is MNHNS, CDR2 SASEGT, per germline. The CDR3 totals 12 residues.

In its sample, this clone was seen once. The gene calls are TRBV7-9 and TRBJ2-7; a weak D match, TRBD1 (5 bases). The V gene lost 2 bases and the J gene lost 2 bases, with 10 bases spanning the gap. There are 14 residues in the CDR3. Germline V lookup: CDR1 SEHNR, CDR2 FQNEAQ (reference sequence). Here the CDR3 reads CASSLSGRAYEQYF. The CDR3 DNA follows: TGTGCCAGCAGCTTATCCGGCAGGGCCTACGAGCAGTACTTC.

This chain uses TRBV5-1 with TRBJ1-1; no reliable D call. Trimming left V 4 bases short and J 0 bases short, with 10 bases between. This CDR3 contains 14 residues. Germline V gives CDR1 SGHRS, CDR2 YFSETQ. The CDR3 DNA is TGCGCCAGCAGCAGTGGACGGTTGAACACTGAAGCTTTCTTT. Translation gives CASSSGRLNTEAFF.

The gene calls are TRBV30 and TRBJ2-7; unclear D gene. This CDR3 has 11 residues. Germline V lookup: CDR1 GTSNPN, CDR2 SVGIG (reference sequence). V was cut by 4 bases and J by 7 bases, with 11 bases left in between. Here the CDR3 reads CAWKVVGEQYF. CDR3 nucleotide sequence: TGTGCCTGGAAGGTAGTTGGTGAGCAGTACTTC.

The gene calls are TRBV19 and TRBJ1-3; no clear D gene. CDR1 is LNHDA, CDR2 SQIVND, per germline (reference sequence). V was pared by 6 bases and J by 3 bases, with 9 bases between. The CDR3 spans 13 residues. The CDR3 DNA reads TGTGCCAGTAGGATGACGGTTGGAAACACCATATATTTT. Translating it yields CASRMTVGNTIYF.

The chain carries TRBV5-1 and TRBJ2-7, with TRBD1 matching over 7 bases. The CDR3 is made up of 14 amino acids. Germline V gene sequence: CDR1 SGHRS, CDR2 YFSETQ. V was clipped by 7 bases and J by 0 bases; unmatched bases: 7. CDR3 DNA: TGCGCCAGCGGCTCGGGGACAGCCTCCTACGAGCAGTACTTC. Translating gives CASGSGTASYEQYF.

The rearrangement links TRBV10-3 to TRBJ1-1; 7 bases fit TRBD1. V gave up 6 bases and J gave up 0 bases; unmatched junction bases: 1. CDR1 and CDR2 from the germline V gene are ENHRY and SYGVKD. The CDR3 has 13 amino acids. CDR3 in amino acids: CAIRDRVNTEAFF. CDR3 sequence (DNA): TGTGCCATCAGAGACAGGGTGAACACTGAAGCTTTCTTT.